The 32 T cell receptor beta chains below were found in one sample sequenced in a study of T cell responses to AZD1222 COVID-19 vaccine. Produced via immunoSEQ multiplex PCR; TCRdb's table is partial and in-frame only. Of 85,000 to 90,000 clones listed, more than 75% are singletons. The sample was peripheral blood, taken on day 0 of MenACWY control vaccination. The receptors here all came from an adult in good health.

This chain links TRBV27 with TRBJ1-1; D gene uncertain. The CDR3 is made up of 14 amino acids. Between the trimmed V and J ends, which lost 6 bases and 0 bases, there was a span of 11 bases. Germline V lookup: CDR1 MNHEY, CDR2 SMNVEV (reference sequence). CDR3 sequence: CASRPPGVNTEAFF. CDR3 nucleotides: TGTGCCAGCAGACCACCCGGGGTGAACACTGAAGCTTTCTTT.

This chain connects TRBV14 to TRBJ2-1, with 10 bases aligning to TRBD2. Germline CDR1 reads SGHDN; CDR2 reads FVKESK. J gave up 0 bases and V 4 bases, and 6 bases lay outside the gene matches. This CDR3 region has 17 residues. CDR3 sequence (DNA): TGTGCCAGCAGCCCCCGACTAGCGGGTAGCTCCTACAATGAGCAGTTCTTC. Amino acid sequence: CASSPRLAGSSYNEQFF.

In its sample, this clone was seen once. The chain has TRBV5-1 and TRBJ1-2; 8 bases line up with TRBD1. V gave up 4 bases and J gave up 4 bases; unmatched junction bases: 6. CDR3 size: 14 residues. The germline V gene encodes CDR1 SGHRS and CDR2 YFSETQ. The CDR3 DNA sequence: TGCGCCAGCAGCCCAGGACAGGGCCTCTATGGCTACACCTTC. Protein sequence: CASSPGQGLYGYTF.

The rearrangement uses TRBV24-1 and TRBJ2-1; D unresolved. Germline V gene sequence: CDR1 KGHDR, CDR2 SFDVKD. The CDR3 totals 13 residues. Deletions cut 4 bases from V and 9 bases from J, with 12 bases between. In DNA, the CDR3 is TGTGCCACCAGTGAACCAAACTTCCGTGAGCAGTTCTTC. Translating it yields CATSEPNFREQFF.

V usage is TRBV6-5 and J usage is TRBJ2-7, with 11 bases lining up with TRBD2. Trimming at V came to 0 bases and at J to 2 bases, leaving 0 bases not matched to a gene. The CDR3 consists of 15 residues. Germline V gene data show CDR1 as MNHEY and CDR2 as SVGAGI. CDR3 DNA: TGTGCCAGCAGTTACTCGACTAGCGGGGCCTACGAGCAGTACTTC. Amino acids: CASSYSTSGAYEQYF.

The V and J genes are TRBV19 and TRBJ2-6; tentatively, D is TRBD1 (6 bases). The CDR3 runs to 16 residues. The germline gives CDR1 LNHDA, CDR2 SQIVND (reference sequence). Deletions cut 4 bases from V and 3 bases from J, with 13 bases between. The CDR3 DNA is TGTGCCAGTAGTAGAACCGGGACATTTGGGGCCAACGTCCTGACTTTC. Translating gives CASSRTGTFGANVLTF.

The rearrangement joins TRBV6-1 to TRBJ2-1; 13 bases align to TRBD2. From germline, CDR1 is MNHNS and CDR2 SASEGT. This CDR3 contains 18 residues. V was clipped by 2 bases and J by 5 bases; unmatched bases: 9. This chain's CDR3 is CASSESGTGLAGDNEQFF. CDR3 nucleotide sequence: TGTGCCAGCAGTGAATCGGGCACTGGACTAGCGGGGGACAATGAGCAGTTCTTC.

V usage is TRBV6-5 and J usage is TRBJ2-7; the D gene is possibly TRBD2 (5 bases). Trimming removed 6 bases at V and 3 bases at J, with 12 bases between. Germline V gene sequence: CDR1 MNHEY, CDR2 SVGAGI. The CDR3 runs 13 residues. CDR3 DNA: TGTGCCAGCAGGTATGGGAGTGTCTACGAGCAGTACTTC. The encoded protein is CASRYGSVYEQYF.

The V and J genes are TRBV3-1 (or the pseudogene TRBV3-2) and TRBJ1-2; TRBD1 is a possible D gene (5 bases). Trimming cost V 4 bases and J 2 bases, with 5 bases left between them. This CDR3 has 12 residues. From germline, CDR1 is LGHDT and CDR2 YNNKEL (reference sequence). The CDR3 nucleotides are TGTGCCAGCAGCCCAGGGAACTATGGCTACACCTTC. Translating it yields CASSPGNYGYTF.

The chain couples TRBV24-1 to TRBJ2-3; tentatively, D is TRBD2 (6 bases). The CDR3 contains 16 residues. Deletions cut 4 bases from V and 4 bases from J, with 17 bases between. From germline, CDR1 is KGHDR and CDR2 SFDVKD. The CDR3 sequence is CATSDPQHTGADTQYF. The CDR3 DNA sequence: TGTGCCACCAGTGACCCACAACACACGGGGGCAGATACGCAGTATTTT.

The chain joins TRBV5-1 to TRBJ1-1; TRBD1 aligns across 9 bases. Germline V gives CDR1 SGHRS, CDR2 YFSETQ. The CDR3 is made up of 15 amino acids. V shed 2 bases and J 1 base; nucleotides not matched to a gene: 3. The CDR3 sequence is CASSLQGAGNTEAFF. The CDR3 DNA sequence: TGCGCCAGCAGCTTACAGGGGGCGGGGAACACTGAAGCTTTCTTT.

The V call is TRBV6-5, the J call TRBJ1-6; possibly TRBD1 for D (6 bases). The CDR3 runs 15 residues. CDR1 MNHEY and CDR2 SVGAGI come from the germline V gene. V lost 7 bases, J lost 6 bases, and 16 bases lay in between. The CDR3 nucleotides read TGTGCCAGCAAAGGGGGTTGGGGGGCTAATTCACCCCTCCACTTT. Encoded protein: CASKGGWGANSPLHF.

The genes are TRBV29-1 and TRBJ2-7; D is possibly TRBD1 (7 bases). Germline V gene data show CDR1 as SQVTM and CDR2 as ANQGSEA. This CDR3 spans 11 amino acids. Trimming removed 7 bases at V and 6 bases at J, with 13 bases between. CDR3 nucleotide sequence: TGCAGCGGCAACAGGGGAGGCGAGCAGTACTTC. Amino acids: CSGNRGGEQYF.

As regards this clone: This sample also contains other DNA sequences that code for the same CDR3. The chain links TRBV11-3 to TRBJ2-7; TRBD2 matches 7 bases. From germline, CDR1 is SGHNT and CDR2 YENEEA. This CDR3 is built from 18 residues. V was pared by 1 base and J by 1 base, with 13 bases of the junction left unmatched. CDR3 loop: CASSLGGGRGHTSYEQYF. The CDR3 DNA reads TGTGCCAGCAGCTTAGGGGGAGGGCGGGGCCACACTTCCTACGAGCAGTACTTC.

V and J are TRBV29-1 and TRBJ1-1, with D maybe TRBD1 (6 bases). The length of the CDR3 is 12 residues. Germline assignment: CDR1 SQVTM and CDR2 ANQGSEA. The V end lost 6 bases, the J end lost 6 bases, and 14 bases lay between the germline ends. DNA of the CDR3: TGCAGCGTACGTACAGGGTTGGCTGAAGCTTTCTTT. This encodes CSVRTGLAEAFF.

The chain uses TRBV19 and TRBJ1-1; tentatively, D is TRBD1 (6 bases). V was clipped by 9 bases and J by 4 bases, with 21 bases between them. The CDR3 loop spans 15 amino acids. Germline-derived CDR1 and CDR2 are LNHDA and SQIVND (reference sequence). The CDR3 bases are TGTGCCAGCCGTGGGGGGACCCCAGGGGTCACTGAAGCTTTCTTT. It encodes CASRGGTPGVTEAFF.

The chain has TRBV18 and TRBJ1-6; possibly TRBD1 for D (5 bases). Per germline, CDR1 KGHSH and CDR2 LQKENI. The CDR3 length is 12 residues. Trimming cost V 9 bases and J 6 bases, with 9 bases left between them. CDR3 in DNA: TGTGCCAGTGGGACGGTTAATTCACCCCTCCACTTT. Its protein product is CASGTVNSPLHF.

This chain links TRBV10-3 with TRBJ1-1, with 8 bases identical to TRBD1. J gave up 9 bases and V 5 bases, and 2 bases lay outside the gene matches. The CDR3 is 11 amino acids. Germline CDR1 is ENHRY and CDR2 is SYGVKD. The CDR3 sequence is CAISRDRQAFF. In DNA form, the CDR3 reads TGTGCCATCAGTAGGGACAGGCAAGCTTTCTTT.

The J gene is TRBJ1-2, the V gene TRBV5-1; TRBD1 is a possible D gene (5 bases). This CDR3 is 13 amino acids long. The germline V and J ends were trimmed by 0 bases and 7 bases, with 10 bases remaining between them. Germline V gene sequence: CDR1 SGHRS, CDR2 YFSETQ. CDR3 sequence (DNA): TGCGCCAGCAGCTTGGAAGGGGTGGGTGGCTACACCTTC. As protein: CASSLEGVGGYTF. Supplemented by reference TRBV5-1 and TRBJ1-2, the full variable domain reads KAGVTQTPRYLIKTRGQQVTLSCSPISGHRSVSWYQQTPGQGLQFLFEYFSETQRNKGNFPGRFSGRQFSNSRSEMNVSTLELGDSALYLCASSLEGVGGYTFGSGTRLTVV.

The chain couples TRBV5-4 to TRBJ1-2; unclear D gene. This CDR3 region has 15 residues. Germline V gene lookup returns CDR1 SGHNT and CDR2 YYREEE (reference sequence). The V and J ends lost 0 bases and 4 bases respectively, with 13 bases between them. The CDR3 nucleotides read TGTGCCAGCAGCTTGGGTTCGGTACCGAGCTATGGCTACACCTTC. Translated: CASSLGSVPSYGYTF.

This clone was observed a single time. The chain recombines TRBV10-3 with TRBJ2-5; D is possibly TRBD2 (6 bases). Germline V gene lookup returns CDR1 ENHRY and CDR2 SYGVKD. Trimming pared 0 bases from V and 3 bases from J, leaving 8 bases between. This CDR3 region has 14 residues. This CDR3 is CAISESSGEETQYF. CDR3 bases: TGTGCCATCAGTGAGTCGTCGGGGGAAGAGACCCAGTACTTC.

The chain is built from TRBV5-1 and TRBJ2-7; D is unresolved. In germline, CDR1 is SGHRS, CDR2 YFSETQ. Trimming removed 5 bases at V and 6 bases at J, with 12 bases between. The CDR3 sequence is 12 residues long. The CDR3 nucleotides are TGCGCCAGCAGTTTCGATTGGGGCGAGCAGTACTTC. Its protein is CASSFDWGEQYF. Together with reference TRBV5-1 and TRBJ2-7, the CDR3 gives the full variable domain: KAGVTQTPRYLIKTRGQQVTLSCSPISGHRSVSWYQQTPGQGLQFLFEYFSETQRNKGNFPGRFSGRQFSNSRSEMNVSTLELGDSALYLCASSFDWGEQYFGPGTRLTVT.

The chain uses TRBV7-2 and TRBJ1-1; TRBD1 is a possible D gene (6 bases). V was trimmed by 5 bases and J by 2 bases, leaving 12 bases between them. This CDR3 has 14 residues. Looked up from germline, CDR1 is SGHTA and CDR2 is FQGNSA. CDR3 sequence: CASSPDRINTEAFF. In DNA form, the CDR3 reads TGTGCCAGCAGCCCTGACAGGATTAACACTGAAGCTTTCTTT.

The V gene is TRBV7-2, the J gene TRBJ2-3; no clear D gene. V dropped 4 bases and J dropped 10 bases, with 15 bases sitting between them. The CDR3 length is 13 residues. CDR1 SGHTA and CDR2 FQGNSA come from the germline V gene. In DNA, the CDR3 is TGTGCCAGCAGCTCCGGGCGCCTTGGGTCGCAGTATTTT. This gives the protein CASSSGRLGSQYF.

The chain couples TRBV11-2 to TRBJ2-3; 9 positions agree with TRBD2. V lost 2 bases and J lost 1; bases outside the gene matches: 1. Germline V gene sequence: CDR1 SGHAT, CDR2 FQNNGV. The CDR3 loop spans 15 amino acids. This CDR3 is CASSLRLAGTDTQYF. The CDR3 bases are TGTGCCAGCAGCTTAAGACTAGCGGGCACAGATACGCAGTATTTT.

V usage is TRBV6-1 and J usage is TRBJ1-5; unclear D gene. The CDR3 totals 15 residues. V was trimmed by 2 bases and J by 0 bases, leaving 8 bases between them. Germline V gene lookup returns CDR1 MNHNS and CDR2 SASEGT. CDR3 amino acids: CASSENAYSNQPQHF. The CDR3 DNA reads as TGTGCCAGCAGTGAAAACGCATATAGCAATCAGCCCCAGCATTTT.

This sequence joins TRBV27 and TRBJ1-5; 7 bases are a match to TRBD1. The CDR3 length is 15 residues. From germline, CDR1 is MNHEY and CDR2 SMNVEV (reference sequence). Losses at the gene ends were 6 bases for V and 3 bases for J; bases not matched to a gene: 8. This CDR3 is CASSRYRGDNQPQHF. The CDR3 nucleotides read TGTGCCAGCAGCCGATACAGGGGAGACAATCAGCCCCAGCATTTT.

This clone came up once. The chain uses TRBV19 and TRBJ1-5; 7 positions match TRBD1. The ends lost 5 bases at V and 1 base at J; junction bases unmatched: 8. CDR3 size: 16 residues. From germline, CDR1 is LNHDA and CDR2 SQIVND (reference sequence). The CDR3 region has the DNA TGTGCCAGTAGTGCTTCCGGGACAGCAAGCAATCAGCCCCAGCATTTT. Protein product: CASSASGTASNQPQHF.

The chain has TRBV18 and TRBJ2-1; 9 nucleotides agree with TRBD1. The trim removed 4 bases at V and 5 bases at J, leaving 3 bases unmatched. The CDR3 spans 14 residues. Looked up from germline, CDR1 is KGHSH and CDR2 is LQKENI. The CDR3 here is CASSQGQGNNEQFF. For the CDR3, the DNA is TGTGCCAGCTCACAGGGACAGGGTAACAATGAGCAGTTCTTC.

The chain links TRBV9 to TRBJ2-3; 8 bases line up with TRBD2. This CDR3 region has 14 residues. In germline, CDR1 is SGDLS, CDR2 YYNGEE. Germline trimming cut 4 bases from V and 3 bases from J; bases unmatched to any gene: 4. CDR3 nucleotides: TGTGCCAGCAGCATAACTAGCGGAACAGATACGCAGTATTTT. Translating it yields CASSITSGTDTQYF.

The chain links TRBV5-1 to TRBJ1-2; D gene unclear. Looked up from germline, CDR1 is SGHRS and CDR2 is YFSETQ. V gave up 6 bases and J gave up 0 bases, with 9 bases separating them. The CDR3 has 13 residues. CDR3 DNA sequence: TGCGCCAGCAAACTGTCAGCTAACTATGGCTACACCTTC. Its protein is CASKLSANYGYTF.

The chain couples TRBV7-2 to TRBJ2-3; 9 nucleotides match TRBD2. With V trimmed by 6 bases and J by 1 base, 11 bases remained unmatched. This CDR3 is 17 amino acids long. Germline V gives CDR1 SGHTA, CDR2 FQGNSA. As DNA, the CDR3 is TGTGCCAGCAGACGATACATAGCGGGAGCGGGCACAGATACGCAGTATTTT. This codes for CASRRYIAGAGTDTQYF.